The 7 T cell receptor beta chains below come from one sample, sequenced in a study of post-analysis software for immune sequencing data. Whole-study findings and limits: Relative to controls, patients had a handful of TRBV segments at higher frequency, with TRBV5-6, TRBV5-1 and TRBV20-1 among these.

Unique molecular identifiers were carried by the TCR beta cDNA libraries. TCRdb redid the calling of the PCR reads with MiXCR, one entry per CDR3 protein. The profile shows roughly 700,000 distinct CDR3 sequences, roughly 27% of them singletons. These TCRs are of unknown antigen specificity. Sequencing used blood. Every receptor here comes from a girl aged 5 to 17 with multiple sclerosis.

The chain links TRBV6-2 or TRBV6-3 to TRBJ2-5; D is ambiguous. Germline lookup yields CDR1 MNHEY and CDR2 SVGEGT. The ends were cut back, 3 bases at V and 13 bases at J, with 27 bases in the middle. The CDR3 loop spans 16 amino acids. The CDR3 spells CASSYVRTRVFYERYF. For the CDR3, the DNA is TGTGCCAGCAGTTATGTCAGAACCAGAGTCTTCTACGAGCGGTACTTC.

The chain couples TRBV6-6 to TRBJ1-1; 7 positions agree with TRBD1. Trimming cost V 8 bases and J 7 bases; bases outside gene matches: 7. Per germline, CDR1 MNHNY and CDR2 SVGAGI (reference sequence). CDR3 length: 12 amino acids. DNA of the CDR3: TGTGCCAGCCTCGGGACAGTGGGTGAAGCTTTCTTT. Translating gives CASLGTVGEAFF.

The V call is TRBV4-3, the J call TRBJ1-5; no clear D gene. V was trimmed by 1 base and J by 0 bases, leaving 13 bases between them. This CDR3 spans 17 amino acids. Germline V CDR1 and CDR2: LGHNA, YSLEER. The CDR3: CASSQGPGGSSNQPQHF. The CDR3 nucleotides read TGCGCCAGCAGCCAAGGTCCAGGCGGCTCTAGCAATCAGCCCCAGCATTTT.

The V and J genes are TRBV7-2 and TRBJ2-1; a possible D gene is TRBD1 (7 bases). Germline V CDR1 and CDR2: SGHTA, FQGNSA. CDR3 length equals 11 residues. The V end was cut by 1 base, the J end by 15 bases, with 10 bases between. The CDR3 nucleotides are TGTGCCAGCAGCTTAGGACAGGGAGGGTTCTTC. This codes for CASSLGQGGFF.

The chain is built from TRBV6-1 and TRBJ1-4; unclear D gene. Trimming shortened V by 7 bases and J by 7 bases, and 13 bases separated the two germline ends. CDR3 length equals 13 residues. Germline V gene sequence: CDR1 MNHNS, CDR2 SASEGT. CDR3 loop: CASNGRTGEKLFF. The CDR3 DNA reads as TGTGCCAGCAACGGCCGGACGGGTGAAAAACTGTTTTTT.

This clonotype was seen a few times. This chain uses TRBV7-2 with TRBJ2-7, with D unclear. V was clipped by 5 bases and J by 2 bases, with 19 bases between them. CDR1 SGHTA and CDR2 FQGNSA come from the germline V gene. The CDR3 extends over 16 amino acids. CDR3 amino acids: CASSARMGGTPYEQYF. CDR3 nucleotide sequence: TGTGCCAGCAGCGCGAGAATGGGTGGAACCCCCTACGAGCAGTACTTC.

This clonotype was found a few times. CDR3 coding DNA: TGTGCCAGCAGTCCAGTCCAGCAAGGCTACACCTTC. Translation gives CASSPVQQGYTF. The V and J genes are TRBV2 and TRBJ1-2; D ambiguous. This CDR3 has 12 residues. CDR1 is SNHLY, CDR2 FYNNEI, per germline. V shed 5 bases and J shed 8 bases, with 12 bases lying between them.